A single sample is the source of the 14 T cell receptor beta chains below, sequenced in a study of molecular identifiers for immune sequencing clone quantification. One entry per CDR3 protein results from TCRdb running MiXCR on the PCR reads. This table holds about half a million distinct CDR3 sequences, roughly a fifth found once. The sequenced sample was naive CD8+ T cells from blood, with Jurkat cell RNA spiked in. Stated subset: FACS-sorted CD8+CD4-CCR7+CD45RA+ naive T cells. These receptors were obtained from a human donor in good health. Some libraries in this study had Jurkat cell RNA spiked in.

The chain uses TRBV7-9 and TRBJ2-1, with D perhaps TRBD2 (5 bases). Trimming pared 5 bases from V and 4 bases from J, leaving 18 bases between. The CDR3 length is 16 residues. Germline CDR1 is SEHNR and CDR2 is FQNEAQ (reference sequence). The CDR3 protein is CASSPRGGGGYNEQFF. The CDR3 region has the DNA TGTGCCAGCAGCCCCCGGGGTGGCGGAGGATACAATGAGCAGTTCTTC.

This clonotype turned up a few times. The CDR3 is CAWSAGTAYEQYF. CDR3 sequence (DNA): TGTGCCTGGAGTGCCGGGACAGCCTACGAGCAGTACTTC. The chain couples TRBV30 to TRBJ2-7, with 7 bases lining up with TRBD1. Trimming removed 1 base from V and 2 bases from J; junction bases left unmatched: 2. The CDR3 runs 13 residues. The germline CDR1 and CDR2 sequences are GTSNPN and SVGIG (reference sequence).

The CDR3 region is CASSSLAGGTYNEQFF. The CDR3 nucleotides are TGTGCCAGCAGTTCATTAGCGGGAGGCACGTACAATGAGCAGTTCTTC. This chain joins TRBV27 and TRBJ2-1, with 10 bases matching TRBD2. Germline loops: CDR1 MNHEY, CDR2 SMNVEV (reference sequence). This CDR3 is 16 amino acids long. J was trimmed by 4 bases and V by 4 bases; bases with no gene match: 7.

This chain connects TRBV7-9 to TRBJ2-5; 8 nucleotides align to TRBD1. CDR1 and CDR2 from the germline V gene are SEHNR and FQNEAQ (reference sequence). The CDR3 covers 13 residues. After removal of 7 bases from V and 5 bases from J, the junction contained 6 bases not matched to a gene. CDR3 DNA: TGTGCCAGCACCAACAGGGGGGAGGAGACCCAGTACTTC. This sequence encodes CASTNRGEETQYF. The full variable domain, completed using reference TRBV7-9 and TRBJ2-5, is DTGVSQNPRHKITKRGQNVTFRCDPISEHNRLYWYRQTLGQGPEFLTYFQNEAQLEKSRLLSDRFSAERPKGSFSTLEIQRTEQGDSAMYLCASTNRGEETQYFGPGTRLLVL.

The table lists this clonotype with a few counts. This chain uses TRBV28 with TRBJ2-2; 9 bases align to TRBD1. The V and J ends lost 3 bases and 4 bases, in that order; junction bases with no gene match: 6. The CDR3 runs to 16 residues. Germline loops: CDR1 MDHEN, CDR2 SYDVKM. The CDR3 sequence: CASSLLYRGLTGELFF. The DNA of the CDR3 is TGTGCCAGCAGTTTGCTTTACAGGGGGCTCACCGGGGAGCTGTTTTTT. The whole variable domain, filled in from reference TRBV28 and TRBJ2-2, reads DVKVTQSSRYLVKRTGEKVFLECVQDMDHENMFWYRQDPGLGLRLIYFSYDVKMKEKGDIPEGYSVSREKKERFSLILESASTNQTSMYLCASSLLYRGLTGELFFGEGSRLTVL.

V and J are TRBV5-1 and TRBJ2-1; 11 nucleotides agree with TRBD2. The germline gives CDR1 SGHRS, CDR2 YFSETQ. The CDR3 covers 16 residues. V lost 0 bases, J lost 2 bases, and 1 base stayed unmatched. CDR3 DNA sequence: TGCGCCAGCAGCTTGGATAGCGGGAGGGCCTACAATGAGCAGTTCTTC. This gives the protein CASSLDSGRAYNEQFF.

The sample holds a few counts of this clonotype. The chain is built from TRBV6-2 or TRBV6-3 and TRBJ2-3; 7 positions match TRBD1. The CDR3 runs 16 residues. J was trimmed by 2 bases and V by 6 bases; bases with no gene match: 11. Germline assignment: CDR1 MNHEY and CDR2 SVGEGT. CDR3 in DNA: TGTGCCAGCAGCCATGACGGAACAGGGGCCACAGATACGCAGTATTTT. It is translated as CASSHDGTGATDTQYF.

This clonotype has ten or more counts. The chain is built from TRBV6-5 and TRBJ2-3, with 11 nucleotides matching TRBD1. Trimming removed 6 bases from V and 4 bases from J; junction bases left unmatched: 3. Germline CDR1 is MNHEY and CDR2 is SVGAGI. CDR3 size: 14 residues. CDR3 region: CASSGTGGSDTQYF. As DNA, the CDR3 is TGTGCCAGCAGCGGGACAGGGGGTTCAGATACGCAGTATTTT.

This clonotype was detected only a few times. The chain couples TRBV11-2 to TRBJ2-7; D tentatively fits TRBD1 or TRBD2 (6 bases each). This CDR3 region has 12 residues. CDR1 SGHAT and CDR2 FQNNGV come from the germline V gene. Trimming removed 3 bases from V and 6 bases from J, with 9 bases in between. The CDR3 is CASSFGGSEQYF. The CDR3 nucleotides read TGTGCCAGCAGCTTCGGGGGCTCCGAGCAGTACTTC.

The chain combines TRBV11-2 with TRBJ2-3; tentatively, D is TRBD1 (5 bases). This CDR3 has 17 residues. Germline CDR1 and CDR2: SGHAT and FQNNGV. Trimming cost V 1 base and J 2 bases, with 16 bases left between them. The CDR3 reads CASSLGVRARYTDTQYF. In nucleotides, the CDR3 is TGTGCCAGCAGCTTAGGAGTCAGGGCTAGATACACAGATACGCAGTATTTT.

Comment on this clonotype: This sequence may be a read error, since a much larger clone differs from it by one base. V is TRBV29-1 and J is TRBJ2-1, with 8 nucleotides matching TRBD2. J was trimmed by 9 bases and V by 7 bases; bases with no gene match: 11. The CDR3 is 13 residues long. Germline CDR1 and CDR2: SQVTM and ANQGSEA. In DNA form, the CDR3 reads TGCAGCGGGACTGGCGGGAGGAGGAGTGAGCAGTTCTTC. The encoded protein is CSGTGGRRSEQFF.

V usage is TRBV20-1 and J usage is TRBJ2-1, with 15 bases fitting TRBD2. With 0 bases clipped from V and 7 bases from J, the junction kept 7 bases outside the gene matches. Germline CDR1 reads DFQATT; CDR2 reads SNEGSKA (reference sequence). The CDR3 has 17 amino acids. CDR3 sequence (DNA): TGCAGTGCTAGAGATCTTGGACTAGCGGGAGGGCCGAATGAGCAGTTCTTC. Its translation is CSARDLGLAGGPNEQFF.

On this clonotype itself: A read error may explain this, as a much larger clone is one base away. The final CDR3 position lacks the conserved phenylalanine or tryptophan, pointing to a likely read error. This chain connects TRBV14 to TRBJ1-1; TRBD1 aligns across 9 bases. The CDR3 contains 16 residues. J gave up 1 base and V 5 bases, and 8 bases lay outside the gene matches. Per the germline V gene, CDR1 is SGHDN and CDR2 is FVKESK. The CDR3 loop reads CASSEWAQGANTEAFL. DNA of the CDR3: TGTGCCAGCAGCGAATGGGCACAGGGGGCGAACACTGAAGCTTTCCTT.

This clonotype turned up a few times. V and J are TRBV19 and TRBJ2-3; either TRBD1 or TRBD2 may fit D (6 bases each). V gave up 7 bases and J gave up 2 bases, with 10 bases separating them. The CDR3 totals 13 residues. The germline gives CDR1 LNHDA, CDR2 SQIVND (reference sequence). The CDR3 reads CASNRGLTDTQYF. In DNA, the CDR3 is TGTGCCAGTAACCGGGGGCTCACAGATACGCAGTATTTT. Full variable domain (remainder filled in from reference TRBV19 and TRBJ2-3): DGGITQSPKYLFRKEGQNVTLSCEQNLNHDAMYWYRQDPGQGLRLIYYSQIVNDFQKGDIAEGYSVSREKKESFPLTVTSAQKNPTAFYLCASNRGLTDTQYFGPGTRLTVL.